This TCR beta chain was captured by sequencing in a study of blood T cell repertoires in COVID-19. Across the whole study: In each case, the material was cDNA or gDNA derived from T cells, B-cell-depleted T cells, or PBMCs.

The data were produced by immunoSEQ multiplex PCR, yet TCRdb's version contains in-frame clones alone and is incomplete. Here the sample spans just over 300,000 clones, approximately 90% being singletons. V lost 3 bases and J lost 10; bases outside the gene matches: 5. Looked up from germline, CDR1 is KGHSH and CDR2 is LQKENI. The length of the CDR3 is 13 residues. The sequence came from a man between 18 and 29 years old with active or convalescent COVID-19. Sequencing used peripheral blood. The chain combines TRBV18 with TRBJ1-5; 8 nucleotides agree with TRBD1. The CDR3 bases are TGTGCCAGCTCACCTTCTCAGGGGGCTCCCCAGCATTTT. Protein: CASSPSQGAPQHF.